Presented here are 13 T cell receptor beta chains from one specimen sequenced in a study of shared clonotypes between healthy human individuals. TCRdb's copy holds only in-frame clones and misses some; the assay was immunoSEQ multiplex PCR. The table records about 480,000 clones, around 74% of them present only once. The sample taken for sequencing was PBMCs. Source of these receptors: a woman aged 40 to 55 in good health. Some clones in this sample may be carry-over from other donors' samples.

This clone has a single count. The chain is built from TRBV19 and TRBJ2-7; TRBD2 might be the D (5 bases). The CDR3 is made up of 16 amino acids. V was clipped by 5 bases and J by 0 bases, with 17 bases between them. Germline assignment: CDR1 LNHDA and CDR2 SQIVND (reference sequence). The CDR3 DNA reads TGTGCCAGTAGTCAACCACTAGGTTCGGGCTCCTACGAGCAGTACTTC. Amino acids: CASSQPLGSGSYEQYF. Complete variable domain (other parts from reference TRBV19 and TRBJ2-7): DGGITQSPKYLFRKEGQNVTLSCEQNLNHDAMYWYRQDPGQGLRLIYYSQIVNDFQKGDIAEGYSVSREKKESFPLTVTSAQKNPTAFYLCASSQPLGSGSYEQYFGPGTRLTVT.

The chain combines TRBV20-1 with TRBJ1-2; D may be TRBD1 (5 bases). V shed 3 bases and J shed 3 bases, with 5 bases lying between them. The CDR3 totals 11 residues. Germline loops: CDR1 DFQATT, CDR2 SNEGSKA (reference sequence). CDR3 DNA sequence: TGCAGTGCTAGGGGGCACTATGGCTACACCTTC. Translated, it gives CSARGHYGYTF.

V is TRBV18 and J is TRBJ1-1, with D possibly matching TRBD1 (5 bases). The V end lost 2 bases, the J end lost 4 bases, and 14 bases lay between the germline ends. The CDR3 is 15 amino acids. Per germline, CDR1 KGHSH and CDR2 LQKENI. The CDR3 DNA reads TGTGCCAGCTCACCATATCAGCAGGGCGGCACTGAAGCTTTCTTT. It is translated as CASSPYQQGGTEAFF. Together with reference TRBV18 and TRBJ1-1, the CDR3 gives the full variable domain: NAGVMQNPRHLVRRRGQEARLRCSPMKGHSHVYWYRQLPEEGLKFMVYLQKENIIDESGMPKERFSAEFPKEGPSILRIQQVVRGDSAAYFCASSPYQQGGTEAFFGQGTRLTVV.

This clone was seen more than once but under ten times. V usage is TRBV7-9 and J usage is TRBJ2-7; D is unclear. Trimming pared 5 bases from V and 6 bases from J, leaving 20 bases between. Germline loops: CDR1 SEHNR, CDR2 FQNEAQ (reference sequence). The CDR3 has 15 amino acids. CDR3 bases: TGTGCCAGCAGCACCCCCCTTTTTGGGATAGGCGAGCAGTACTTC. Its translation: CASSTPLFGIGEQYF.

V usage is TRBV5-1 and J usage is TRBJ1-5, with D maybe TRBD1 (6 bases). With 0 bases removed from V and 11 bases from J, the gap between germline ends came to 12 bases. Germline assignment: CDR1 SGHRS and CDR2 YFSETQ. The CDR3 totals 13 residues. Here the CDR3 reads CASSLETGLAQHF. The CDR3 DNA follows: TGCGCCAGCAGCTTGGAAACAGGGTTAGCCCAGCATTTT. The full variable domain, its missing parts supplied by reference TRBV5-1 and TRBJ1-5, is KAGVTQTPRYLIKTRGQQVTLSCSPISGHRSVSWYQQTPGQGLQFLFEYFSETQRNKGNFPGRFSGRQFSNSRSEMNVSTLELGDSALYLCASSLETGLAQHFGDGTRLSIL.

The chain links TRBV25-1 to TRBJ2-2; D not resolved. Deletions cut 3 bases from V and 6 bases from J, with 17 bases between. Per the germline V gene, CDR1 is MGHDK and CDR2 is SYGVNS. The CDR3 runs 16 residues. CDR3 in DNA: TGTGCCAGCAGTGACCATGGGCGGAAGGTGGCCGGGGAGCTGTTTTTT. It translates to CASSDHGRKVAGELFF.

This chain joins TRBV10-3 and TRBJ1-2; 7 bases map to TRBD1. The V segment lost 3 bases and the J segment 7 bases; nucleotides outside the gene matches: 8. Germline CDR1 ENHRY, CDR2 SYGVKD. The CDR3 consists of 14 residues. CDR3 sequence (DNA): TGTGCCATCAGTGACAGGCAGGGGGTCGGTGGCTACACCTTC. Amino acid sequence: CAISDRQGVGGYTF.

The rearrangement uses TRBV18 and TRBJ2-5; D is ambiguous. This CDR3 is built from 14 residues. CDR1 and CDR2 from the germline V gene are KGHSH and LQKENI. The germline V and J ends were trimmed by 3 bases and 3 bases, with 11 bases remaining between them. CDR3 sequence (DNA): TGTGCCAGCTCACCCCCGAGAGGAAAAGAGACCCAGTACTTC. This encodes CASSPPRGKETQYF.

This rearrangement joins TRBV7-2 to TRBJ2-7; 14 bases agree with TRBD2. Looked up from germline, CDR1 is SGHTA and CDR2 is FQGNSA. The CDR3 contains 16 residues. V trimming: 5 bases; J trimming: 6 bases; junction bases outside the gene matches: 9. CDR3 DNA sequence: TGTGCCAGCAGCGCGGGACTAGCGGGAGAGCAAGGCGAGCAGTACTTC. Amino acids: CASSAGLAGEQGEQYF.

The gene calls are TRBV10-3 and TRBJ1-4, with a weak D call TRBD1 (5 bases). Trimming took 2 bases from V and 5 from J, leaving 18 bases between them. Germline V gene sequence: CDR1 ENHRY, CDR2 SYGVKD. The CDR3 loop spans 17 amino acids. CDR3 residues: CAISEGLVAGGNEKLFF. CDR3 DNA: TGTGCCATCAGTGAGGGCTTGGTTGCTGGGGGGAATGAAAAACTGTTTTTT.

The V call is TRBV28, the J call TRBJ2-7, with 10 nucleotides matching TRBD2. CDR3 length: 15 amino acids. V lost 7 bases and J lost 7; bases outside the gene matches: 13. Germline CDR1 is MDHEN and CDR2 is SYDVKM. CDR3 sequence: CASNIPGLAIEEQYF. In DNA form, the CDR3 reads TGTGCCAGCAACATTCCGGGACTAGCGATTGAAGAGCAGTACTTC.

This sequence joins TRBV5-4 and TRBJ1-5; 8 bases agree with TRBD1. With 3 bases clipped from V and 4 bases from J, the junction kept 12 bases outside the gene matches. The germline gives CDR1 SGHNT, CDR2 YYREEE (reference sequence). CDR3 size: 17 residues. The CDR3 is CASSWGGPGGVNQPQHF. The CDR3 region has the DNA TGTGCCAGCAGCTGGGGGGGCCCAGGGGGCGTGAATCAGCCCCAGCATTTT. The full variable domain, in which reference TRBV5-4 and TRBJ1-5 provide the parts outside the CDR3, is ETGVTQSPTHLIKTRGQQVTLRCSSQSGHNTVSWYQQALGQGPQFIFQYYREEENGRGNFPPRFSGLQFPNYSSELNVNALELDDSALYLCASSWGGPGGVNQPQHFGDGTRLSIL.

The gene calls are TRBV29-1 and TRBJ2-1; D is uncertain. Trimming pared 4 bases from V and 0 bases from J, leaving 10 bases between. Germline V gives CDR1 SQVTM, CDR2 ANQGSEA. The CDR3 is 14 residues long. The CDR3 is CSVGASSSYNEQFF. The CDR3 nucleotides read TGCAGCGTTGGAGCGTCAAGCTCCTACAATGAGCAGTTCTTC.